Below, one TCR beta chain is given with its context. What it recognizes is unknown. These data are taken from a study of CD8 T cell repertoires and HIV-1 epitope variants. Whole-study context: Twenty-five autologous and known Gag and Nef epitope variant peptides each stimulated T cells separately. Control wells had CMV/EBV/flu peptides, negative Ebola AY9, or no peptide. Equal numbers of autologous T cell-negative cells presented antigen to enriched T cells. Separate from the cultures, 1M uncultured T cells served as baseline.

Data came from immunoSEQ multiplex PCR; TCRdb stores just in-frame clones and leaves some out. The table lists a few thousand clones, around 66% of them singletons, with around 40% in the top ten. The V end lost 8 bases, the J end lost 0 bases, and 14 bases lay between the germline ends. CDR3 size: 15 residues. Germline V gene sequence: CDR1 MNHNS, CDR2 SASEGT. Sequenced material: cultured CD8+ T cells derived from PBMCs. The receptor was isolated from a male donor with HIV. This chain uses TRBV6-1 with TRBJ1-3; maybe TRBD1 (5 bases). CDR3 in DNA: TGTGCCAGCCGGGGGGACTTATACTCTGGAAACACCATATATTTT. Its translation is CASRGDLYSGNTIYF.